This T cell receptor beta chain was observed in a study of T-cell memory formation after mild COVID-19. Study observations and caveats: CD4+ contracting clones were mainly CM and EM; CD8+ ones, EMRA. From day 15 to 85, contracting clones were balanced between CD4 and CD8, whereas later expanders leaned toward CD4+.

Germline V lookup: CDR1 LGHNA, CDR2 YSLEER. The CDR3 extends over 17 amino acids. V was trimmed by 4 bases and J by 4 bases, leaving 22 bases between them. TCRdb passed the 5' RACE reads through MiXCR, listing each CDR3 protein once. The sample has about 130,000 distinct CDR3 sequences, about a sixth seen once; the top ten hold about 5%. Many counts were recorded for this clonotype. Its cognate antigen is unknown. The sample was PBMCs or a T cell subset sorted from them (not recorded which). The receptor comes from a man aged 18-30 years who had mild COVID-19 (a few samples of this study predate the infection). Cell type and time point are not known. The chain joins TRBV4-3 to TRBJ2-5; D perhaps matches TRBD2 (7 bases). The CDR3: CASSLRPGGGGGETQYF. The CDR3 DNA follows: TGCGCCAGCAGCCTAAGGCCTGGGGGGGGCGGAGGAGAGACCCAGTACTTC.